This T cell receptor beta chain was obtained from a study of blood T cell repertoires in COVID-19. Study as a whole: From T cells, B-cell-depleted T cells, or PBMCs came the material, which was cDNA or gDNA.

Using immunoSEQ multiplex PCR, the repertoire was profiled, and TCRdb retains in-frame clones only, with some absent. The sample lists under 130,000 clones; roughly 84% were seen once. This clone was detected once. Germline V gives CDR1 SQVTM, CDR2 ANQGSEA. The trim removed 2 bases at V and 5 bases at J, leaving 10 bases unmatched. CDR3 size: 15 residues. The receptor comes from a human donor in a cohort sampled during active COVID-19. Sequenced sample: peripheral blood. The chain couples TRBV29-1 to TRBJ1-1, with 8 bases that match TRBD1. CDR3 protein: CSVETRTGRETEAFF. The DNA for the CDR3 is TGCAGCGTTGAAACGCGGACAGGGAGGGAAACTGAAGCTTTCTTT.